This TCR beta chain was profiled in a study of human T cells and chemical hapten exposure. As to time point: pre-sensitization, week 0. Treatment reported: therapeutic diphenylcyclopropenone sensitization with weekly scalp DPC. Staff drew blood before applying each patch test. With regard to this clonotype: This may arise from a read error, as a much more abundant clone is one base away.

TCRdb processed the RACE reads anew with MiXCR; each CDR3 protein has one entry. The data show about 74,000 distinct CDR3 sequences, around 15% seen once. The CDR3 covers 13 residues. Germline assignment: CDR1 MNHNY and CDR2 SVGAGI (reference sequence). This clonotype originated in a woman aged 45-65 years with alopecia areata. Some clones in this sample may be carry-over from other donors' samples. The specimen comprised whole blood, sampled in connection with sensitization to the hapten diphenylcyclopropenone (DPC). The chain recombines TRBV6-6 with TRBJ2-2, with D hard to call. CDR3 amino acids: CASSYSRTEELFF. The CDR3 DNA sequence: TGTGCCAGCAGTTACTCGCGGACCGAGGAGCTGTTTTTT.